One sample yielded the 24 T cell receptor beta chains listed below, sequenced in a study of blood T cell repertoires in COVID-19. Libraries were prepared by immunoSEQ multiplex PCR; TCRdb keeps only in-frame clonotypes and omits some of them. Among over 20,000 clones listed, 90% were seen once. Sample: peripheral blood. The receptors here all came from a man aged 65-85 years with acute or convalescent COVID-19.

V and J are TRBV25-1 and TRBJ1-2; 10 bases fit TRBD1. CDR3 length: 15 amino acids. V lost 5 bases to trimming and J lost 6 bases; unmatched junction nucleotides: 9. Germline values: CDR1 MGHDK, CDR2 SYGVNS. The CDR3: CASSYPDRGVNGYTF. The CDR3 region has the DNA TGTGCCAGCAGTTACCCGGACAGGGGGGTTAATGGCTACACCTTC.

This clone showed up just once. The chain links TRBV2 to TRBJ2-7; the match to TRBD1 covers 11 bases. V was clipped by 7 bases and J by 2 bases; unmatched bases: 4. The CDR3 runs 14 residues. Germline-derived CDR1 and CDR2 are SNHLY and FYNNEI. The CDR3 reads CASTLGQGAYEQYF. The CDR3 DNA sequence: TGTGCCAGCACCTTGGGACAGGGGGCCTACGAGCAGTACTTC.

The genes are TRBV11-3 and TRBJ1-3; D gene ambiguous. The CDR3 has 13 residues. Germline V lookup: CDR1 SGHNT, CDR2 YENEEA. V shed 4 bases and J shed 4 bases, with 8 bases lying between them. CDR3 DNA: TGTGCCAGCAGCTCCGGGTCAGGAAACACCATATATTTT. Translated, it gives CASSSGSGNTIYF.

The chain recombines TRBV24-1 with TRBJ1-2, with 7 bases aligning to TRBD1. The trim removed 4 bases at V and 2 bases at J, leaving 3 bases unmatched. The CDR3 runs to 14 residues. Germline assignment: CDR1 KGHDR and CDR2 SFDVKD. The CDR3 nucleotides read TGTGCCACCAGTGACTCGACAGGGAACTATGGCTACACCTTC. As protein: CATSDSTGNYGYTF.

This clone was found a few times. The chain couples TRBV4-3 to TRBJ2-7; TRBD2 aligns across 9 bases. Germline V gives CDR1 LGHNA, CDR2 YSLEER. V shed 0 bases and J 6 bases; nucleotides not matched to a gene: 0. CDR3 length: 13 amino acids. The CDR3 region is CASSQDSGSEQYF. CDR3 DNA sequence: TGCGCCAGCAGCCAAGATAGCGGGAGCGAGCAGTACTTC.

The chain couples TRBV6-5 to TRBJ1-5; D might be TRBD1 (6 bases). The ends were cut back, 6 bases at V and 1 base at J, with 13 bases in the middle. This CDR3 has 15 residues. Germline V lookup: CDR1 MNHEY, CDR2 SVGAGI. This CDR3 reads CASRPGTTSNQPQHF. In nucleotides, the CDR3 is TGTGCCAGCAGACCCGGGACAACCAGCAATCAGCCCCAGCATTTT.

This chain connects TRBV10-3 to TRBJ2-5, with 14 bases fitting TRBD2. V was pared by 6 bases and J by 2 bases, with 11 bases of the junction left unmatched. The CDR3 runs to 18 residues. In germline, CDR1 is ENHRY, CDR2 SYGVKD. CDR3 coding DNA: TGTGCCATCAGCCTTGGACTAGCGGGGGGTACATTACAAGAGACCCAGTACTTC. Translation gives CAISLGLAGGTLQETQYF.

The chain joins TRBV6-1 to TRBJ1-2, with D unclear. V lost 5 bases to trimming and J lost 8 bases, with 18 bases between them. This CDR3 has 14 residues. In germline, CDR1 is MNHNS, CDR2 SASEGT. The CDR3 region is CASSFGSQEGGYTF. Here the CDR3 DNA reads TGTGCCAGCAGTTTTGGTTCTCAGGAGGGAGGCTACACCTTC.

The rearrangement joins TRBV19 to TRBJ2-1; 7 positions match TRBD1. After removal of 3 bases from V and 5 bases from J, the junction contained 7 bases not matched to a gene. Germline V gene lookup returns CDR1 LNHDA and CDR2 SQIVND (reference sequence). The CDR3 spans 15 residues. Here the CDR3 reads CASSILAGGNNEQFF. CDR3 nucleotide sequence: TGTGCCAGTAGTATCCTAGCAGGGGGAAACAATGAGCAGTTCTTC. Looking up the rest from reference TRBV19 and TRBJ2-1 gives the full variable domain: DGGITQSPKYLFRKEGQNVTLSCEQNLNHDAMYWYRQDPGQGLRLIYYSQIVNDFQKGDIAEGYSVSREKKESFPLTVTSAQKNPTAFYLCASSILAGGNNEQFFGPGTRLTVL.

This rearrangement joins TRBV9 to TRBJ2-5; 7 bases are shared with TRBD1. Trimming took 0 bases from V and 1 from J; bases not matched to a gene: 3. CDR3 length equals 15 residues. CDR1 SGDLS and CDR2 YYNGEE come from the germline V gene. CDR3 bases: TGTGCCAGCAGCGTAGGACAGGGTACCCAAGAGACCCAGTACTTC. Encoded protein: CASSVGQGTQETQYF.

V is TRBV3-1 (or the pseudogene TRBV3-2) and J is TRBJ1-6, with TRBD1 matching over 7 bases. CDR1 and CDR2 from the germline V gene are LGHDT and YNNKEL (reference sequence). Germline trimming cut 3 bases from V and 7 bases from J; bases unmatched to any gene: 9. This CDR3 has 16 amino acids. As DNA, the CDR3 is TGTGCCAGCAGCCATTACGGGACAGCACGCAATTCACCCCTCCACTTT. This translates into CASSHYGTARNSPLHF.

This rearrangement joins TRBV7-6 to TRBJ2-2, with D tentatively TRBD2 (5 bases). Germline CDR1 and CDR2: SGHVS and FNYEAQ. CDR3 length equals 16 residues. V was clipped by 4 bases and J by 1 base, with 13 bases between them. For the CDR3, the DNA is TGTGCCAGCAGCTACGGACTCCCCAAGAACACCGGGGAGCTGTTTTTT. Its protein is CASSYGLPKNTGELFF.

The CDR3 protein is CASSISRTKTEAFF. The DNA of the CDR3 is TGTGCCAGTAGTATATCGCGAACGAAGACTGAAGCTTTCTTT. V and J are TRBV19 and TRBJ1-1; D ambiguous. V was trimmed by 2 bases and J by 5 bases, leaving 12 bases between them. The V gene's germline CDR1 is LNHDA and CDR2 SQIVND (reference sequence). CDR3 length: 14 amino acids.

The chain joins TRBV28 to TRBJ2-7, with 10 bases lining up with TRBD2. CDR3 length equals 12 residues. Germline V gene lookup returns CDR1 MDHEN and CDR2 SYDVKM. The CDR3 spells CVVSGRPHEQYF. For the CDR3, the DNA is TGTGTCGTTAGCGGGAGGCCCCACGAGCAGTACTTC.

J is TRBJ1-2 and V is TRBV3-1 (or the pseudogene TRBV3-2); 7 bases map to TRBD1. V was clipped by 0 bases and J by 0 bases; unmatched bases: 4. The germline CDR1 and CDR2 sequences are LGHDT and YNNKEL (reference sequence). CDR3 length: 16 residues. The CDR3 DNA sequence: TGTGCCAGCAGCCAAGATTGGGGGACAGCTAACTATGGCTACACCTTC. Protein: CASSQDWGTANYGYTF.

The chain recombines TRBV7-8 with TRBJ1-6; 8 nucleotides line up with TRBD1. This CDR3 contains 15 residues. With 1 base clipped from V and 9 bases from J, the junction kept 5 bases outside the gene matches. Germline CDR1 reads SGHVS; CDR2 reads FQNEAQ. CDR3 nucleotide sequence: TGTGCCAGCAGCTTAGGCCTCAGGGGGCTTTCACCCCTCCACTTT. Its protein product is CASSLGLRGLSPLHF.

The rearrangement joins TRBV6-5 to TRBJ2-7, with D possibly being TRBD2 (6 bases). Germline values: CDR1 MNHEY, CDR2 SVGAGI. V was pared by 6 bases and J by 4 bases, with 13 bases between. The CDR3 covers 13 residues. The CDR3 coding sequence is TGTGCCAGCAGCCCCATGGGGGGTTACGAGCAGTACTTC. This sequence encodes CASSPMGGYEQYF.

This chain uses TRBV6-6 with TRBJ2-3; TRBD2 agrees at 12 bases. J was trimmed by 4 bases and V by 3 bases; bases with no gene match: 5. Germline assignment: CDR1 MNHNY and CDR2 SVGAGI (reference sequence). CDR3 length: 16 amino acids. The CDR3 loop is CASSYLAGGLADTQYF. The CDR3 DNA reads TGTGCCAGCAGTTATCTAGCGGGGGGGTTAGCAGATACGCAGTATTTT.

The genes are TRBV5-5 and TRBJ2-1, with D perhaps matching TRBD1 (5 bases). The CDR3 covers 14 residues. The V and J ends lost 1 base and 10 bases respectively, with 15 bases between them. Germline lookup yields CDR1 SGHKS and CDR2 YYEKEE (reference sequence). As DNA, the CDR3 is TGTGCCAGCAGCTTGAGAACAAGCCAGGGAGAGCAGTTCTTC. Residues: CASSLRTSQGEQFF.

DNA of the CDR3: TGTGCCACCAGTGATTCACAGGGTACGCAGTACTTC. It encodes CATSDSQGTQYF. V is TRBV24-1 and J is TRBJ2-7; TRBD1 is a possible D gene (6 bases). The CDR3 covers 12 residues. Germline V lookup: CDR1 KGHDR, CDR2 SFDVKD. Trimming pared 2 bases from V and 9 bases from J, leaving 10 bases between.

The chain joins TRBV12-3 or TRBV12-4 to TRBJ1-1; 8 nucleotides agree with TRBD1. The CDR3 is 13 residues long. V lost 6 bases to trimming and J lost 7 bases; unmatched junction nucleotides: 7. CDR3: CASSPDRVGEAFF. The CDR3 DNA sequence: TGTGCCAGCAGCCCGGACAGGGTGGGTGAAGCTTTCTTT.

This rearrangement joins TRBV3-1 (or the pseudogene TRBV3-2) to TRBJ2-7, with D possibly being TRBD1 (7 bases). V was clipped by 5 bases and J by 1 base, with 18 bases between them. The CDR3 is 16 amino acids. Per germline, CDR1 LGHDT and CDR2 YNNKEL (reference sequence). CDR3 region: CASSTRGGGPSYEQYF. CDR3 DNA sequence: TGTGCCAGCAGCACAAGAGGAGGGGGCCCATCCTACGAGCAGTACTTC.

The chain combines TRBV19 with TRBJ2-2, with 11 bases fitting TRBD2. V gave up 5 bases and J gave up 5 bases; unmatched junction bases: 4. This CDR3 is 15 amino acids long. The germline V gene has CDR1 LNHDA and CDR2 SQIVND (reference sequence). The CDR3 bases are TGTGCCAGTAGTCGCCTAGCGGGAGGTACCGGGGAGCTGTTTTTT. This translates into CASSRLAGGTGELFF.

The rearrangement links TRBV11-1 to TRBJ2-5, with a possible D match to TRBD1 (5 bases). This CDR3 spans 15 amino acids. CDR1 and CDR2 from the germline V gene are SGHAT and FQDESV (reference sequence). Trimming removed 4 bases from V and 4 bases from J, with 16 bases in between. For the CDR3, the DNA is TGTGCCAGCAGCTCGAACAGGATTATGGGAGAGACCCAGTACTTC. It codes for CASSSNRIMGETQYF.